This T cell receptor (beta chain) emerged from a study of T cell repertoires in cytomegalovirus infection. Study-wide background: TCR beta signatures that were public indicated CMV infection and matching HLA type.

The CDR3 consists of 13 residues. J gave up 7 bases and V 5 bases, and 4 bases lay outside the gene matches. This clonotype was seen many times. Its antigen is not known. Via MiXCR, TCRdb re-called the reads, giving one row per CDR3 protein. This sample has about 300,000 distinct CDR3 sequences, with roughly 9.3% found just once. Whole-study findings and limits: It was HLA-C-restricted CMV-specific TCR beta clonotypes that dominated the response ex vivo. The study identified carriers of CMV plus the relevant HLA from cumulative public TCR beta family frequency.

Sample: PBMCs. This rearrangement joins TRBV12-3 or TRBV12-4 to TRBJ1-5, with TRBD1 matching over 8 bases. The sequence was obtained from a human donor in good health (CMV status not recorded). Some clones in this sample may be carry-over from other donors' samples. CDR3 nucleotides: TGTGCCAGCAGTCCTACAGGGGGGCAGCCCCAGCATTTT. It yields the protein CASSPTGGQPQHF.